This T cell receptor (beta chain) was profiled in a study of memory CD4+ T cells and cytomegalovirus serostatus. Overall study: This sample comes from healthy Belgian adults, 8 to 10 CMV seropositive, 20 to 25 seronegative.

A remark on this clone: Its antigen is undetermined.

Using immunoSEQ multiplex PCR, the repertoire was profiled, and TCRdb retains in-frame clones only, with some absent. This repertoire shows under 40,000 clones, 79% found once; its top ten account for about 5.8%. Single viable CD3+CD4+CD8-CD45RO+ cells were sorted as the memory CD4+ T cells. Serum IgG to CMV pp150, pp28, p38 and p52 defined serostatus. V lost 1 base to trimming and J lost 1 base, with 22 bases between them. CDR1 and CDR2 from the germline V gene are SGHVS and FQNEAQ. The CDR3 extends over 19 amino acids. The study's findings and limits: About 40% of the roughly 160 known CMV-associated TCRbeta sequences appeared in CD4+ memory.

The rearrangement joins TRBV7-8 to TRBJ1-1, with D possibly being TRBD1 (6 bases). The sequence came from an adult in good health and CMV-seropositive. Sequencing was done on a sample of memory CD4+ T cells from blood. CDR3 region: CASSLGETGGRGENTEAFF. CDR3 nucleotides: TGTGCCAGCAGCTTAGGGGAGACAGGCGGCAGAGGAGAGAACACTGAAGCTTTCTTT.